The 12 T cell receptor beta chains reported below all come from one sample, sequenced in a study of T cells in Graves' hyperthyroidism and ophthalmopathy. RNA transcripts were the template for amplifying TCR beta CDR3 regions. The HTBI primer set served for first-round RT-PCR of the TCR CDR3. MiXCR, applied by TCRdb to the multiplex PCR reads, yields one record per CDR3 protein. The table lists 600,000 or so distinct CDR3 sequences, approximately 15% of them singletons. Sequenced input: blood. These TCRs come from a woman under 30 with Graves' ophthalmopathy.

This clonotype has only a few counts. The chain joins TRBV9 to TRBJ1-2; TRBD1 matches at 8 bases. CDR3 length: 14 amino acids. CDR1 and CDR2 (germline): SGDLS, YYNGEE. After removal of 3 bases from V and 8 bases from J, the junction contained 9 bases not matched to a gene. The CDR3 region has the DNA TGTGCCAGCAGCGGTGGGGACAGGTTCGTCGGCTACACCTTC. Residues: CASSGGDRFVGYTF.

This clonotype has ten or more counts. The gene calls are TRBV29-1 and TRBJ2-3; the D is unclear. Germline V lookup: CDR1 SQVTM, CDR2 ANQGSEA. The V end was cut by 2 bases, the J end by 0 bases, with 18 bases between. The CDR3 runs to 17 residues. In DNA, the CDR3 is TGCAGCGTTGAAAGGTTGCGGAGTAGAGCTAGCACAGATACGCAGTATTTT. It codes for CSVERLRSRASTDTQYF.

This clonotype appeared many times. The V gene is TRBV7-6, the J gene TRBJ2-1; TRBD2 aligns across 7 bases. J lost 1 base, V lost 2 bases, and 2 bases had no gene match. This CDR3 has 15 amino acids. From germline, CDR1 is SGHVS and CDR2 FNYEAQ. The CDR3 bases are TGTGCCAGCAGCTTAAGCGGGGATTCCTACAATGAGCAGTTCTTC. Its translation: CASSLSGDSYNEQFF.

This clonotype was recorded at least ten times. The chain employs TRBV28 and TRBJ2-7; the D gene could be TRBD1 or TRBD2 (5 bases each). CDR1 and CDR2 from the germline V gene are MDHEN and SYDVKM. The CDR3 is made up of 15 amino acids. The V end was cut by 5 bases, the J end by 0 bases, with 14 bases between. The CDR3 nucleotides are TGTGCCAGCAGTCCCGGGACGGCCGGCTCCTACGAGCAGTACTTC. It specifies CASSPGTAGSYEQYF.

This clonotype was recorded at least ten times. J is TRBJ2-5 and V is TRBV11-2; the match to TRBD2 covers 9 bases. V dropped 3 bases and J dropped 7; count of bases not matched to a gene: 12. The CDR3 extends over 16 amino acids. Germline V gene sequence: CDR1 SGHAT, CDR2 FQNNGV. The CDR3 loop is CASSLRGGGESLTQYF. In nucleotides, the CDR3 is TGTGCCAGCAGCTTGAGGGGCGGGGGGGAGTCGTTGACCCAGTACTTC. The entire variable domain, with the rest obtained from reference TRBV11-2 and TRBJ2-5, is as follows: EAGVAQSPRYKIIEKRQSVAFWCNPISGHATLYWYQQILGQGPKLLIQFQNNGVVDDSQLPKDRFSAERLKGVDSTLKIQPAKLEDSAVYLCASSLRGGGESLTQYFGPGTRLLVL.

V and J are TRBV7-3 and TRBJ2-1; D may correspond to TRBD1 or TRBD2 (5 bases each). V lost 5 bases and J lost 6, with 14 bases in between. This CDR3 is built from 14 residues. The germline gives CDR1 SGHTA, CDR2 FQGTGA. The CDR3 DNA reads TGTGCCAGCAGCCCCACTCGGGGCGGCAATGAGCAGTTCTTC. It encodes CASSPTRGGNEQFF. Combining the CDR3 with reference TRBV7-3 and TRBJ2-1 gives the whole variable domain GAGVSQTPSNKVTEKGKYVELRCDPISGHTALYWYRQSLGQGPEFLIYFQGTGAADDSGLPNDRFFAVRPEGSVSTLKIQRTERGDSAVYLCASSPTRGGNEQFFGPGTRLTVL.

The V gene is TRBV6-1, the J gene TRBJ1-3; D not resolved. Trimming shortened V by 8 bases and J by 0 bases, and 11 bases separated the two germline ends. The germline CDR1 and CDR2 sequences are MNHNS and SASEGT. CDR3 length: 14 amino acids. This CDR3 is CASGGDHSGNTIYF. The CDR3 DNA reads as TGTGCCAGCGGCGGGGATCACTCTGGAAACACCATATATTTT.

V is TRBV7-8 and J is TRBJ2-5; D might be TRBD1 or TRBD2, each matching 5 bases. Germline assignment: CDR1 SGHVS and CDR2 FQNEAQ. Between the trimmed V and J ends, which lost 8 bases and 5 bases, there was a span of 15 bases. The CDR3 has 13 amino acids. CDR3: CASEQDWGETQYF. As DNA, the CDR3 is TGTGCCAGCGAACAGGACTGGGGGGAGACCCAGTACTTC. Using reference TRBV7-8 and TRBJ2-5 for the parts outside the CDR3, the full variable domain is GAGVSQSPRYKVAKRGQDVALRCDPISGHVSLFWYQQALGQGPEFLTYFQNEAQLDKSGLPSDRFFAERPEGSVSTLKIQRTQQEDSAVYLCASEQDWGETQYFGPGTRLLVL.

This clonotype occurred many times. This chain uses TRBV11-2 with TRBJ1-1; no clear D. Trimming shortened V by 6 bases and J by 0 bases, and 8 bases separated the two germline ends. Germline V gene sequence: CDR1 SGHAT, CDR2 FQNNGV. The CDR3 is made up of 13 amino acids. DNA for the CDR3: TGTGCCAGCAGTCGTATCCTGAACACTGAAGCTTTCTTT. Its translation: CASSRILNTEAFF. Full variable domain (remainder filled in from reference TRBV11-2 and TRBJ1-1): EAGVAQSPRYKIIEKRQSVAFWCNPISGHATLYWYQQILGQGPKLLIQFQNNGVVDDSQLPKDRFSAERLKGVDSTLKIQPAKLEDSAVYLCASSRILNTEAFFGQGTRLTVV.

As to this clonotype: A much more abundant neighbour one base away suggests this may be a read error. The rearrangement joins TRBV3-1 to TRBJ2-1; D gene unclear. The CDR3 runs 16 residues. CDR1 is LGHDT and CDR2 is YNNKEL in the germline V gene (reference sequence). The V and J ends lost 1 base and 4 bases respectively, with 14 bases between them. The CDR3 reads CASSQVADQDYNEQFF. CDR3 bases: TGTGCCAGCAGCCAAGTGGCGGACCAGGATTACAATGAGCAGTTCTTC.

J is TRBJ2-7 and V is TRBV2; 9 bases align to TRBD1. The V gene's germline CDR1 is SNHLY and CDR2 FYNNEI. The CDR3 covers 15 residues. The J segment lost 5 bases and the V segment lost 1 base, leaving 6 bases of the junction unmatched. The CDR3 sequence is CASSEDGQGPNEQYF. The DNA for the CDR3 is TGTGCCAGCAGTGAAGATGGACAGGGGCCTAACGAGCAGTACTTC.

This clonotype came up many times. In DNA, the CDR3 is TGTGCCAGCTCCAAACGGCGGTTTGAGACCCAGTACTTC. This gives the protein CASSKRRFETQYF. The rearrangement links TRBV7-3 to TRBJ2-5; the D is unclear. Germline V lookup: CDR1 SGHTA, CDR2 FQGTGA. The CDR3 loop spans 13 amino acids. The ends were cut back, 8 bases at V and 5 bases at J, with 15 bases in the middle.